These 13 T cell receptor beta chains were sequenced from one sample in a study of control samples from healthy donors and cancer patients. The assay was immunoSEQ multiplex PCR, and TCRdb's table has in-frame clones only and misses some. The sample contains under 65,000 clones, 65% to 90% of which appear only once. Material for sequencing was PBMCs. The receptors here all came from a woman aged 50 to 65 with lung cancer.

This chain uses TRBV19 with TRBJ1-6; no reliable D call. CDR1 and CDR2 (germline): LNHDA, SQIVND (reference sequence). Trimming left V 7 bases short and J 8 bases short, with 9 bases between. The CDR3 runs 12 residues. The CDR3 coding sequence is TGTGCCAGTAATTCTCCATATTCACCCCTCCACTTT. This gives the protein CASNSPYSPLHF.

The chain joins TRBV28 to TRBJ1-1; D gene unclear. The CDR3 is 14 amino acids. V lost 1 base, J lost 1 base, and 7 bases lay in between. Germline V gene data show CDR1 as MDHEN and CDR2 as SYDVKM. The CDR3 region is CASSLLKTNTEAFF. Written as DNA, the CDR3 is TGTGCCAGCAGTTTATTAAAAACGAACACTGAAGCTTTCTTT.

The chain links TRBV7-2 to TRBJ2-7; D is unresolved. Germline lookup yields CDR1 SGHTA and CDR2 FQGNSA. V lost 0 bases and J 0 bases, leaving 6 bases between the germline ends. The CDR3 is 14 residues long. The CDR3 bases are TGTGCCAGCAGCTTAGCCGCTCTCTCCTACGAGCAGTACTTC. Translating gives CASSLAALSYEQYF.

The CDR3 protein is CASNMGGTDTQYF. DNA of the CDR3: TGTGCCAGCAACATGGGGGGCACAGATACGCAGTATTTT. This chain connects TRBV9 to TRBJ2-3; either TRBD1 or TRBD2 may supply D (5 bases each). The germline gives CDR1 SGDLS, CDR2 YYNGEE. The CDR3 has 13 amino acids. V lost 6 bases and J lost 1, with 9 bases in between.

The genes are TRBV19 and TRBJ2-2; D not resolved. Germline CDR1 and CDR2: LNHDA and SQIVND (reference sequence). This CDR3 has 14 residues. The V and J ends lost 11 bases and 1 base respectively, with 14 bases between them. This chain's CDR3 is CAVSETVNTGELFF. CDR3 coding DNA: TGTGCCGTATCCGAAACAGTGAACACCGGGGAGCTGTTTTTT.

This clone was observed once. The chain combines TRBV27 with TRBJ1-6; 12 nucleotides line up with TRBD1. CDR1 is MNHEY, CDR2 SMNVEV, per germline (reference sequence). With V trimmed by 5 bases and J by 7 bases, 6 bases remained unmatched. The CDR3 is 16 amino acids. CDR3 coding DNA: TGTGCCAGCAGTCTCGGGACAGGGGGCAGGAATTCACCCCTCCACTTT. Protein: CASSLGTGGRNSPLHF.

V usage is TRBV12-3 or TRBV12-4 and J usage is TRBJ2-7, with no clear D. The CDR3 loop spans 11 amino acids. V was trimmed by 3 bases and J by 4 bases, leaving 4 bases between them. CDR3 DNA: TGTGCCAGCAGTTTCGGTTACGAGCAGTACTTC. This sequence encodes CASSFGYEQYF.

V is TRBV13 and J is TRBJ1-1; D possibly corresponds to TRBD1 (5 bases). The CDR3 is 14 amino acids. Trimming left V 2 bases short and J 8 bases short, with 15 bases between. In germline, CDR1 is PRHDT, CDR2 FYEKMQ (reference sequence). The CDR3 DNA sequence: TGTGCCAGCAGCTTACGGGGGATGAGAGTAGAAGCTTTCTTT. Its translation is CASSLRGMRVEAFF.

The table lists this clone with a count of one. This sequence joins TRBV27 and TRBJ1-4; tentatively, D is TRBD1 (5 bases). Germline V gives CDR1 MNHEY, CDR2 SMNVEV (reference sequence). With 5 bases removed from V and 6 bases from J, the gap between germline ends came to 13 bases. This CDR3 spans 14 amino acids. The CDR3 nucleotides read TGTGCCAGCAGTCCCAGGGTGGTTTATGAAAAACTGTTTTTT. Its translation: CASSPRVVYEKLFF.

The CDR3 DNA sequence: TGCGCCAGCAGCTTGGAAGGGATCACTGAAGCTTTCTTT. Amino acid sequence: CASSLEGITEAFF. The genes are TRBV5-1 and TRBJ1-1; D remains ambiguous. The CDR3 covers 13 residues. Trimming took off 0 bases at V and 4 bases at J, with 7 bases between the two ends. The germline V gene has CDR1 SGHRS and CDR2 YFSETQ.

The chain uses TRBV9 and TRBJ2-3; the match to TRBD2 covers 13 bases. J was trimmed by 6 bases and V by 4 bases; bases with no gene match: 8. The CDR3 has 16 amino acids. Germline CDR1 and CDR2: SGDLS and YYNGEE. The CDR3 DNA reads as TGTGCCAGCAGCAGGACTAGCGGGGGAATTTTCGATACGCAGTATTTT. Translation: CASSRTSGGIFDTQYF.

This chain joins TRBV6-2 or TRBV6-3 and TRBJ2-3; D is undetermined. V lost 4 bases and J lost 11, with 10 bases in between. The CDR3 has 11 amino acids. From germline, CDR1 is MNHEY and CDR2 SVGEGT. The CDR3 is CASSSLDVQYF. The CDR3 DNA sequence: TGTGCCAGCAGTTCCCTAGATGTGCAGTATTTT.

The chain combines TRBV11-2 with TRBJ1-3; D gene uncertain. Germline CDR1 reads SGHAT; CDR2 reads FQNNGV. Trimming left V 5 bases short and J 0 bases short, with 11 bases between. The CDR3 is 15 residues long. CDR3 bases: TGTGCCAGCAGCCCTCGCCCGGGCTCTGGAAACACCATATATTTT. This encodes CASSPRPGSGNTIYF.